The 19 T cell receptor beta chains reported below all come from one sample, sequenced in a study of blood T cells in healthy people across ages. Using a J-beta primer mix together with a sample-barcoded 5' primer, a second PCR was run for roughly 7 to 12 cycles. TCRdb re-called the 5' RACE reads with MiXCR, one entry per CDR3 protein. The table has 600,000 to 900,000 distinct CDR3 sequences, around a quarter seen once. These data were also filed under a second study, of T cells of mothers and their children.

Sequencing was done on a sample of blood. The receptors derive from a boy younger than 18 in good health.

V and J are TRBV3-1 and TRBJ1-1; tentatively, D is TRBD1 (6 bases). CDR1 and CDR2 from the germline V gene are LGHDT and YNNKEL (reference sequence). The CDR3 runs to 14 residues. V shed 5 bases and J shed 4 bases, with 14 bases lying between them. This CDR3 is CASSITQGLTEAFF. The DNA for the CDR3 is TGTGCCAGCAGCATAACCCAGGGGCTCACTGAAGCTTTCTTT.

This clonotype was observed a few times. The gene calls are TRBV29-1 and TRBJ2-6; tentatively, D is TRBD1 or TRBD2 (5 bases each). The CDR3 has 15 amino acids. The germline CDR1 and CDR2 sequences are SQVTM and ANQGSEA. Trimming took 7 bases from V and 1 from J, leaving 14 bases between them. For the CDR3, the DNA is TGCAGCGCTCCACTAGAGGGGTCTGGGGCCAACGTCCTGACTTTC. Translating gives CSAPLEGSGANVLTF.

The chain uses TRBV12-3 or TRBV12-4 and TRBJ2-5, with no clear D. V lost 7 bases and J lost 1, with 4 bases in between. The length of the CDR3 is 11 residues. CDR3 coding DNA: TGTGCCAGCACCTTCCAAGAGACCCAGTACTTC. It translates to CASTFQETQYF.

The J gene is TRBJ2-7, the V gene TRBV27; 8 nucleotides match TRBD1. The J segment lost 4 bases and the V segment lost 3 bases, leaving 8 bases of the junction unmatched. Germline V lookup: CDR1 MNHEY, CDR2 SMNVEV (reference sequence). This CDR3 has 15 amino acids. In DNA form, the CDR3 reads TGTGCCAGCAGTTTTACAGGGGGGCAGGTTTACGAGCAGTACTTC. Translated, it gives CASSFTGGQVYEQYF.

This clonotype was picked up many times. The chain uses TRBV14 and TRBJ1-1; D remains ambiguous. The CDR3 has 15 amino acids. Germline-derived CDR1 and CDR2 are SGHDN and FVKESK. V dropped 0 bases and J dropped 4 bases, with 12 bases sitting between them. CDR3 sequence: CASSQELSWGTEAFF. CDR3 nucleotides: TGTGCCAGCAGCCAAGAACTGAGTTGGGGCACTGAAGCTTTCTTT.

The chain has TRBV5-5 and TRBJ2-1; 7 bases align to TRBD2. With V trimmed by 6 bases and J by 7 bases, 4 bases remained unmatched. This CDR3 region has 12 residues. Germline loops: CDR1 SGHKS, CDR2 YYEKEE (reference sequence). CDR3 sequence: CASTGGGNEQFF. Here the CDR3 DNA reads TGTGCCAGCACCGGCGGGGGAAATGAGCAGTTCTTC.

The CDR3 nucleotides read TGTGCCAGCAGGCCAGGGACCCCCGGGGAAGCTTTCTTT. It yields the protein CASRPGTPGEAFF. This chain connects TRBV12-3 or TRBV12-4 to TRBJ1-1; D possibly corresponds to TRBD1 (5 bases). V was shortened by 6 bases and J by 8 bases, with 16 bases between the two germline ends. This CDR3 contains 13 residues.

Regarding this clonotype: A junction boundary mismatches the germline segment, possibly from a read error. The genes are TRBV7-2 and TRBJ1-1; D gene uncertain. The CDR3 is 16 amino acids. CDR1 and CDR2 from the germline V gene are SGHTA and FQGNSA. CDR3 sequence: CARPRRAPGDLTEAYF. As DNA, the CDR3 is TGTGCCAGGCCCCGCCGGGCCCCCGGGGATTTAACTGAAGCTTACTTT. Looking up the rest from reference TRBV7-2 and TRBJ1-1 gives the full variable domain: GAGVSQSPSNKVTEKGKDVELRCDPISGHTALYWYRQSLGQGLEFLIYFQGNSAPDKSGLPSDRFSAERTGGSVSTLTIQRTQQEDSAVYLCARPRRAPGDLTEAYFGQGTRLTVV.

This clonotype was seen more than once but under ten times. The chain recombines TRBV3-1 with TRBJ2-5; the match to TRBD2 covers 8 bases. The V gene's germline CDR1 is LGHDT and CDR2 YNNKEL (reference sequence). The CDR3 sequence is 19 residues long. Germline trimming cut 1 base from V and 4 bases from J; bases unmatched to any gene: 17. CDR3 nucleotide sequence: TGTGCCAGCAGCCAAGGCTTAGGGAGCGGGGGCCAAATGAGAGAGACCCAGTACTTC. Residues: CASSQGLGSGGQMRETQYF.

This rearrangement joins TRBV12-3 or TRBV12-4 to TRBJ2-2, with a tentative D call TRBD1 (6 bases). The CDR3 totals 15 residues. V was pared by 6 bases and J by 4 bases, with 15 bases between. CDR3 in amino acids: CASSRGQRPTGELFF. In DNA form, the CDR3 reads TGTGCCAGCAGCCGAGGACAGAGACCCACCGGGGAGCTGTTTTTT.

The chain has TRBV5-1 and TRBJ1-3; no definite D call. V was clipped by 4 bases and J by 8 bases, with 13 bases between them. Germline values: CDR1 SGHRS, CDR2 YFSETQ. The CDR3 length is 13 residues. The CDR3 bases are TGCGCCAGCAGCCCCTACCGGGAGGACACCATATATTTT. Translation: CASSPYREDTIYF.

CDR3 sequence reads: CASSYRLRGGVNEQFF. CDR3 bases: TGTGCCAGCAGTTACCGGCTGCGGGGGGGAGTCAATGAGCAGTTCTTC. J is TRBJ2-1 and V is TRBV6-6, with 9 bases that match TRBD2. Germline V gives CDR1 MNHNY, CDR2 SVGAGI (reference sequence). The length of the CDR3 is 16 residues. After removal of 2 bases from V and 6 bases from J, the junction contained 8 bases not matched to a gene.

The rearrangement uses TRBV6-6 and TRBJ2-4; TRBD1 is a possible D gene (5 bases). Germline V gene data show CDR1 as MNHNY and CDR2 as SVGAGI (reference sequence). V was cut by 5 bases and J by 6 bases, with 14 bases left in between. The CDR3 runs to 14 residues. CDR3 in DNA: TGTGCCAGCAGTCAATTTACAGGTCCAAACATTCAGTACTTC. Protein: CASSQFTGPNIQYF.

The chain joins TRBV7-2 to TRBJ2-1; D is uncertain. V lost 4 bases and J 4 bases, leaving 23 bases between the germline ends. Germline lookup yields CDR1 SGHTA and CDR2 FQGNSA. This CDR3 region has 18 residues. CDR3 protein: CASSYPHPGRPIYNEQFF. As DNA, the CDR3 is TGTGCCAGCAGCTACCCTCATCCCGGGCGTCCCATATACAATGAGCAGTTCTTC.

The V and J genes are TRBV9 and TRBJ2-3; D perhaps matches TRBD2 (5 bases). CDR1 is SGDLS, CDR2 YYNGEE, per germline. V lost 7 bases and J lost 4, with 7 bases in between. The CDR3 runs to 11 residues. CDR3: CASGGPDTQYF. The CDR3 DNA follows: TGTGCCAGCGGAGGCCCAGATACGCAGTATTTT.

The chain uses TRBV5-1 and TRBJ2-1, with D possibly matching TRBD1 (5 bases). From germline, CDR1 is SGHRS and CDR2 YFSETQ. The CDR3 loop spans 13 amino acids. V dropped 5 bases and J dropped 5 bases, with 11 bases sitting between them. The CDR3: CASRTEINNEQFF. CDR3 in DNA: TGCGCCAGCAGGACAGAAATAAACAATGAGCAGTTCTTC.

This sequence joins TRBV6-6 and TRBJ2-5; maybe TRBD2 (6 bases). V was cut by 2 bases and J by 5 bases, with 15 bases left in between. This CDR3 is 15 amino acids long. The germline gives CDR1 MNHNY, CDR2 SVGAGI (reference sequence). Written as DNA, the CDR3 is TGTGCCAGCAGTTACGTCCGGGGGTCGGGGGAGACCCAGTACTTC. Amino acids: CASSYVRGSGETQYF.

The chain couples TRBV4-2 to TRBJ2-1, with 10 bases lining up with TRBD2. The J call may be mistaken, given a closer DNA end match to TRBJ2-5. The CDR3 has 17 amino acids. Germline V gene data show CDR1 as LGHNA and CDR2 as YNFKEQ. CDR3 DNA: TGTGCCAGCAGCCAAGATCTTAATAGCGGGGGGTTAGAGACCCAGTACTTC. Translating gives CASSQDLNSGGLETQYF.

This chain connects TRBV2 to TRBJ2-5; 9 bases are a match to TRBD2. The length of the CDR3 is 17 residues. The V segment lost 5 bases and the J segment 0 bases; nucleotides outside the gene matches: 10. Germline loops: CDR1 SNHLY, CDR2 FYNNEI. The CDR3 DNA follows: TGTGCCAGCAGTCGCCCGGGACTAGCCTCCCACCAAGAGACCCAGTACTTC. Its translation is CASSRPGLASHQETQYF.